The T cell receptor (beta chain) under discussion was sequenced for a study of blood T cell repertoires in COVID-19. About the research overall: Researchers got acute and convalescent COVID-19 samples from the United States, Italy and Spain. In each case, the material was cDNA or gDNA derived from T cells, B-cell-depleted T cells, or PBMCs.

Germline V gene lookup returns CDR1 LGHNA and CDR2 YSLEER. This CDR3 comprises 15 residues. V lost 0 bases and J lost 3; bases outside the gene matches: 2. As processed by the authors: Using reference gene primer amplification, nucleated cell counts were estimated. Clones were sequenced by immunoSEQ multiplex PCR, and TCRdb holds only the in-frame ones, with some missing. The V and J calls and the clone size are those of that table, but D and trimming were determined from the DNA. The data show roughly 120,000 clones, 90% seen once. The chain couples TRBV4-3 to TRBJ2-7; 10 nucleotides agree with TRBD2. The TCR sequence derives from a human donor with active COVID-19. The donor label of this sample is uncertain. The sample taken for sequencing was peripheral blood. CDR3 sequence: CASSQDSGGFYEQYF. CDR3 nucleotide sequence: TGCGCCAGCAGCCAAGATAGCGGGGGGTTCTACGAGCAGTACTTC.